These 11 T cell receptor beta chains were all obtained from the same sample, sequenced in a study of ipilimumab plus nivolumab after autologous stem cell transplantation. TCRdb's table, derived via immunoSEQ multiplex PCR, lists solely in-frame clones and lacks some. The repertoire holds tens of thousands of clones, over 80% seen once, with about 2.2% in the top ten. The starting material was PBMCs, obtained in a trial of ipilimumab plus nivolumab as post-transplant consolidation. The receptor source for this set is a male donor with diffuse large B-cell lymphoma.

V and J are TRBV7-2 and TRBJ2-7; 13 nucleotides agree with TRBD2. The V gene end was trimmed by 3 bases and the J gene end by 6 bases; junction bases not matched to a gene: 5. This CDR3 has 15 residues. The germline V gene has CDR1 SGHTA and CDR2 FQGNSA. CDR3 loop: CASSFGLAGAIEQYF. In DNA form, the CDR3 reads TGTGCCAGCAGCTTTGGACTAGCGGGGGCCATCGAGCAGTACTTC.

J is TRBJ2-5 and V is TRBV9, with a possible D match to TRBD1 (6 bases). The CDR3 extends over 14 amino acids. Germline assignment: CDR1 SGDLS and CDR2 YYNGEE. The V end was cut by 3 bases, the J end by 0 bases, with 9 bases between. The CDR3: CASSEGQHQETQYF. CDR3 bases: TGTGCCAGCAGCGAAGGACAGCACCAAGAGACCCAGTACTTC.

The rearrangement links TRBV7-9 to TRBJ2-5; TRBD2 aligns across 7 bases. The CDR3 loop spans 14 amino acids. The J segment lost 2 bases and the V segment lost 5 bases, leaving 5 bases of the junction unmatched. In germline, CDR1 is SEHNR, CDR2 FQNEAQ (reference sequence). CDR3 in amino acids: CASSGGGRQETQYF. The CDR3, as DNA: TGTGCCAGCAGCGGGGGAGGGCGACAAGAGACCCAGTACTTC.

The V gene is TRBV7-9, the J gene TRBJ1-2; D call uncertain. The CDR3 has 13 amino acids. V was clipped by 5 bases and J by 8 bases, with 15 bases between them. Germline-derived CDR1 and CDR2 are SEHNR and FQNEAQ (reference sequence). The chain's CDR3 is CASSHQDGRGYTF. CDR3 DNA sequence: TGTGCCAGCAGCCACCAGGACGGTCGGGGCTACACCTTC.

The chain combines TRBV11-2 with TRBJ2-7, with D unresolved. V was cut by 3 bases and J by 7 bases, with 13 bases left in between. Germline V gene data show CDR1 as SGHAT and CDR2 as FQNNGV. The CDR3 extends over 13 amino acids. CDR3 DNA: TGTGCCAGCAGCTTTTGGGTGGGCGGAGAGCAGTACTTC. It translates to CASSFWVGGEQYF. Drawing the rest from reference TRBV11-2 and TRBJ2-7, the complete variable domain is EAGVAQSPRYKIIEKRQSVAFWCNPISGHATLYWYQQILGQGPKLLIQFQNNGVVDDSQLPKDRFSAERLKGVDSTLKIQPAKLEDSAVYLCASSFWVGGEQYFGPGTRLTVT.

The chain recombines TRBV7-9 with TRBJ2-7, with D possibly matching TRBD2 (6 bases). V was clipped by 4 bases and J by 0 bases, with 13 bases between them. The CDR3 loop spans 15 amino acids. The germline V gene has CDR1 SEHNR and CDR2 FQNEAQ (reference sequence). The CDR3 is CASSSLGGSSYEQYF. CDR3 DNA: TGTGCCAGCAGCTCGTTGGGGGGTAGCTCCTACGAGCAGTACTTC.

The chain recombines TRBV18 with TRBJ2-2, with D possibly being TRBD2 (5 bases). Germline values: CDR1 KGHSH, CDR2 LQKENI. The V end was cut by 0 bases, the J end by 2 bases, with 13 bases between. CDR3 size: 17 residues. CDR3 in amino acids: CASSPPSRGANTGELFF. The DNA for the CDR3 is TGTGCCAGCTCACCACCGAGTCGGGGTGCCAACACCGGGGAGCTGTTTTTT.

J is TRBJ2-3 and V is TRBV7-9; a possible D gene is TRBD2 (7 bases). Germline-derived CDR1 and CDR2 are SEHNR and FQNEAQ (reference sequence). The CDR3 has 15 amino acids. V was pared by 8 bases and J by 4 bases, with 19 bases between. This CDR3 is CASSYGGAGADTQYF. The CDR3 bases are TGTGCCAGCTCCTATGGGGGGGCAGGGGCAGATACGCAGTATTTT.

The chain combines TRBV7-9 with TRBJ1-2; 9 bases line up with TRBD1. Trimming at V came to 6 bases and at J to 11 bases, leaving 10 bases not matched to a gene. The CDR3 contains 13 residues. From germline, CDR1 is SEHNR and CDR2 FQNEAQ (reference sequence). This CDR3 reads CASRGTGRAPYTF. The CDR3 nucleotides read TGTGCCAGCAGGGGGACAGGGCGGGCCCCTTACACCTTC.

This clone came up once. V gene TRBV7-2 combines with J gene TRBJ2-1; D remains ambiguous. The V end lost 4 bases, the J end lost 3 bases, and 7 bases lay between the germline ends. The germline V gene encodes CDR1 SGHTA and CDR2 FQGNSA. The CDR3 consists of 13 residues. The CDR3 region is CASSSADYNEQFF. DNA for the CDR3: TGTGCCAGCAGCTCCGCGGACTACAATGAGCAGTTCTTC. The variable domain in full, completed from reference TRBV7-2 and TRBJ2-1, reads GAGVSQSPSNKVTEKGKDVELRCDPISGHTALYWYRQSLGQGLEFLIYFQGNSAPDKSGLPSDRFSAERTGGSVSTLTIQRTQQEDSAVYLCASSSADYNEQFFGPGTRLTVL.

V is TRBV29-1 and J is TRBJ1-5, with D uncertain. This CDR3 comprises 14 residues. The germline gives CDR1 SQVTM, CDR2 ANQGSEA. Trimming left V 2 bases short and J 4 bases short, with 12 bases between. The DNA of the CDR3 is TGCAGCGTTGAATTATCTGGGGTAAATCAGCCCCAGCATTTT. Its translation is CSVELSGVNQPQHF.